One and the same sample provided the 10 T cell receptor beta chains below, sequenced in a study of human T cells and chemical hapten exposure. During construction of the library, unique molecular identifiers were attached to individual cDNA molecules for quantitative, reproducible TCR counting. TCRdb reprocessed the reads via MiXCR and lists one record per CDR3 protein. The data contain around 120,000 distinct CDR3 sequences, 6.5% to 10% of them singletons. Unfractionated whole blood yielded total RNA. The sample comprised whole blood. These receptors all come from a human donor in good health. Some clones in this sample may be carry-over from other donors' samples.

This clonotype was detected a few times. V and J are TRBV14 and TRBJ2-3, with D uncertain. Germline CDR1 reads SGHDN; CDR2 reads FVKESK. The CDR3 sequence is 15 residues long. Trimming stripped 1 base from V and 2 bases from J, with 10 bases between. CDR3 sequence: CASSQGVPHTDTQYF. The CDR3 DNA reads TGTGCCAGCAGCCAAGGGGTCCCTCACACAGATACGCAGTATTTT. The complete variable domain, with remaining parts taken from reference TRBV14 and TRBJ2-3, reads EAGVTQFPSHSVIEKGQTVTLRCDPISGHDNLYWYRRVMGKEIKFLLHFVKESKQDESGMPNNRFLAERTGGTYSTLKVQPAELEDSGVYFCASSQGVPHTDTQYFGPGTRLTVL.

The rearrangement joins TRBV12-3 or TRBV12-4 to TRBJ2-2; D remains unclear. This CDR3 has 12 amino acids. With 4 bases removed from V and 7 bases from J, the gap between germline ends came to 7 bases. DNA for the CDR3: TGTGCCAGCAGTTCCTACAGCGGGGAGCTGTTTTTT. It translates to CASSSYSGELFF.

The table lists this clonotype with many counts. The V call is TRBV20-1, the J call TRBJ2-7; possible D gene TRBD2, 6 bases. This CDR3 is built from 15 residues. Trimming left V 6 bases short and J 5 bases short, with 23 bases between. Germline values: CDR1 DFQATT, CDR2 SNEGSKA (reference sequence). DNA for the CDR3: TGCAGTGCCTCCTACCCGGGGGTCGTATCGGACGAGCAGTACTTC. This codes for CSASYPGVVSDEQYF.

In this sample, this clonotype turned up many times. The chain uses TRBV7-9 and TRBJ2-3; D is uncertain. Germline V gene lookup returns CDR1 SEHNR and CDR2 FQNEAQ (reference sequence). The V end was cut by 4 bases, the J end by 0 bases, with 11 bases between. CDR3 length: 15 amino acids. The CDR3: CASSSYSSSTDTQYF. DNA for the CDR3: TGTGCCAGCAGCTCATACAGTTCTAGCACAGATACGCAGTATTTT.

This clonotype was counted many times. The chain combines TRBV2 with TRBJ2-1; D ambiguous. Trimming removed 8 bases at V and 5 bases at J, with 13 bases between. The germline V gene encodes CDR1 SNHLY and CDR2 FYNNEI. This CDR3 is built from 13 residues. CDR3 sequence reads: CASLRQLHNEQFF. In DNA form, the CDR3 reads TGTGCCAGCCTCCGTCAGCTGCACAATGAGCAGTTCTTC. Full variable domain (outside the CDR3, taken from reference TRBV2 and TRBJ2-1): EPEVTQTPSHQVTQMGQEVILRCVPISNHLYFYWYRQILGQKVEFLVSFYNNEISEKSEIFDDQFSVERPDGSNFTLKIRSTKLEDSAMYFCASLRQLHNEQFFGPGTRLTVL.

For the CDR3, the DNA is TGTGCCAGCAGCCCAACAACAGGGATCCCATTAAACGAGCAGTACTTC. This encodes CASSPTTGIPLNEQYF. The rearrangement joins TRBV7-9 to TRBJ2-7; D is perhaps TRBD1 (6 bases). Between the trimmed V and J ends, which lost 5 bases and 5 bases, there was a span of 22 bases. CDR1 is SEHNR, CDR2 FQNEAQ, per germline (reference sequence). The CDR3 contains 16 residues.

This clonotype occurred once. A single base separates this from a much larger clone, so it may be a read error. This chain joins TRBV10-3 and TRBJ2-2; D tentatively fits TRBD1 or TRBD2 (5 bases each). The CDR3 runs 16 residues. Germline CDR1 ENHRY, CDR2 SYGVKD. V shed 7 bases and J shed 0 bases, with 15 bases lying between them. CDR3 in DNA: TGTGCCATCAAAAGAGGGGAACATTCGAACACCGGGGAGCTGTTTTTT. Translating gives CAIKRGEHSNTGELFF.

This chain connects TRBV15 to TRBJ1-1; D might be TRBD1 (6 bases). The germline V gene encodes CDR1 LNHNV and CDR2 YYDKDF (reference sequence). The germline V and J ends were trimmed by 0 bases and 3 bases, with 8 bases remaining between them. The CDR3 covers 14 residues. Here the CDR3 DNA reads TGTGCCACCAGCAGAGATCCAGGGGACACTGAAGCTTTCTTT. Its protein is CATSRDPGDTEAFF.

This clonotype was seen at least ten times. The chain carries TRBV2 and TRBJ1-1, with 7 bases fitting TRBD1. After removal of 6 bases from V and 3 bases from J, the junction contained 7 bases not matched to a gene. CDR1 is SNHLY and CDR2 is FYNNEI in the germline V gene. The CDR3 contains 14 residues. The DNA of the CDR3 is TGTGCCAGCAGGGAGACAGGGAGGGACACTGAAGCTTTCTTT. Protein product: CASRETGRDTEAFF.

This rearrangement joins TRBV7-2 to TRBJ2-2; TRBD2 matches 10 bases. The germline V gene has CDR1 SGHTA and CDR2 FQGNSA. V lost 5 bases, J lost 5 bases, and 5 bases stayed unmatched. The CDR3 length is 15 residues. The CDR3 DNA reads TGTGCCAGCAGCCGAAGCGGGGGGGCGACCGGGGAGCTGTTTTTT. Its translation: CASSRSGGATGELFF.